The clone carrying this TCR beta chain has just a few counts. The antigen remains unidentified. V was trimmed by 1 base and J by 2 bases, leaving 8 bases between them. The CDR3 consists of 15 residues. From germline, CDR1 is LGHNA and CDR2 YNFKEQ. TCRB transcripts that were expressed got sequenced, as all of the isolated RNA had been reverse transcribed. Some clones are missing from TCRdb's copy, which holds only in-frame ones; the method was immunoSEQ multiplex PCR. Altogether over 150,000 clones are present, 7.5% to 9.5% being singletons, with the ten largest covering over 0.45%. The source of the sample is a study of beta chain features in type 1 diabetes. Overall study results and limits: Patients' naive, central memory and Treg TCRB repertoires seemed closer to one another than those of healthy donors. There was a moderate but significant shortening of TCRB CDR3s in all four CD4+ subsets of Type 1 diabetes patients.

Material for sequencing was central memory CD4+ T cells from blood. V gene TRBV4-2 combines with J gene TRBJ2-2; perhaps TRBD1 as D (6 bases). The TCR was taken from a woman between 18 and 29 years old with type 1 diabetes. CDR3 amino acids: CASSQVDSNTGELFF. CDR3 in DNA: TGTGCCAGCAGCCAAGTGGACAGTAACACCGGGGAGCTGTTTTTT.